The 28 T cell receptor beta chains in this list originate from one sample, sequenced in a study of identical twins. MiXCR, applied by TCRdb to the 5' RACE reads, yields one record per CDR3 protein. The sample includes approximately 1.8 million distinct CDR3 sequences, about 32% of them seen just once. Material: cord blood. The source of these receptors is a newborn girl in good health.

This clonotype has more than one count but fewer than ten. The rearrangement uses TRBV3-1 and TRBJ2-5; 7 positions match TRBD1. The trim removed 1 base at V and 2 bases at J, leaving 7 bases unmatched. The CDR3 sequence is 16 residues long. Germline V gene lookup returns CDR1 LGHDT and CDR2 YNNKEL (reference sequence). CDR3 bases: TGTGCCAGCAGCCAAGGAAGGGGGCTGGGGCAAGAGACCCAGTACTTC. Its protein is CASSQGRGLGQETQYF.

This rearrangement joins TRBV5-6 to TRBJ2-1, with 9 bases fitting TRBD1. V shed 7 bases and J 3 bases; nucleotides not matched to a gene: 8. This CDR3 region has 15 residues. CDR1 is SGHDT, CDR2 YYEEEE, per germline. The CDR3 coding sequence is TGTGCCAGCCGCCCGGACAGGGGACTCTACAATGAGCAGTTCTTC. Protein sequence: CASRPDRGLYNEQFF.

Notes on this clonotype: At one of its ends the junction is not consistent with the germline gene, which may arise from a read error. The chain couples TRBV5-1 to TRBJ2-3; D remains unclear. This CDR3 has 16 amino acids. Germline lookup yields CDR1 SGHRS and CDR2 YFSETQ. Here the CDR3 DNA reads TGCGCCAGCAGCTTGGGGGTAGGGATCAGCACAAATACGCAGTATTTT. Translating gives CASSLGVGISTNTQYF.

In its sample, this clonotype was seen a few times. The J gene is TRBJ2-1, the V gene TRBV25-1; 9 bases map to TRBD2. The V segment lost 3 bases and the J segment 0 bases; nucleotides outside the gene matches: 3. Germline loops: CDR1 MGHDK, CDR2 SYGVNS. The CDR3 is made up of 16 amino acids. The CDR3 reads CASSESGRSSYNEQFF. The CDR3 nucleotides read TGTGCCAGCAGTGAGAGCGGGAGGAGCTCCTACAATGAGCAGTTCTTC.

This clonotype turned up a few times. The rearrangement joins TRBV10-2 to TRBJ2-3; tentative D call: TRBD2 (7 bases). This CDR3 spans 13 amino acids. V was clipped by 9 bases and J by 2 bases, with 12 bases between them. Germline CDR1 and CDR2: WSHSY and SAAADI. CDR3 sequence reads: CARGGGLTDTQYF. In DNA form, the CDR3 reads TGCGCCAGGGGAGGGGGTCTCACAGATACGCAGTATTTT.

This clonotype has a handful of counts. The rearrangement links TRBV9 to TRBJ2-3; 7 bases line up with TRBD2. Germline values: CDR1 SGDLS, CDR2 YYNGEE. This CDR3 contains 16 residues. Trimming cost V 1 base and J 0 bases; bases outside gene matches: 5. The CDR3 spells CASSVQAGPSTDTQYF. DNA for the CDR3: TGTGCCAGCAGCGTACAAGCGGGACCCAGCACAGATACGCAGTATTTT.

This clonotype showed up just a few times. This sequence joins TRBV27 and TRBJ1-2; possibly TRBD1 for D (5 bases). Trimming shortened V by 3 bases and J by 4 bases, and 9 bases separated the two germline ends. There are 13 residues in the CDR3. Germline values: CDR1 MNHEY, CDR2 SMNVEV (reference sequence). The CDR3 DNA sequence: TGTGCCAGCAGTTTGAAGGGGATCTATGGCTACACCTTC. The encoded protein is CASSLKGIYGYTF.

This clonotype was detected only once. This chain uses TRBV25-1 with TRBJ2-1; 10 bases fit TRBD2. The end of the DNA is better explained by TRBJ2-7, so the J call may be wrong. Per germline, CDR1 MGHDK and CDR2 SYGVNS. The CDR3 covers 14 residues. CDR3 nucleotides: TGTGCCAGCTTAGCGGGAGGCTCCTACAATGAGCAGTACTTC. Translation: CASLAGGSYNEQYF.

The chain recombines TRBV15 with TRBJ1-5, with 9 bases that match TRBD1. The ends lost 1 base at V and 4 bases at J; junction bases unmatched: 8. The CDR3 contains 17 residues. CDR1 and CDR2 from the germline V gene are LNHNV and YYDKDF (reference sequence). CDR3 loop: CATSRVGTGNWNQPQHF. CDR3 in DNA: TGTGCCACCAGCAGAGTAGGGACAGGGAATTGGAATCAGCCCCAGCATTTT.

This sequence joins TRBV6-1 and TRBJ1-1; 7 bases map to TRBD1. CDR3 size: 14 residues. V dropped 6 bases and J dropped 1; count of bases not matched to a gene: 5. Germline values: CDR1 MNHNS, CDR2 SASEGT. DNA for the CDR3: TGTGCCAGCAGACGCAGGGGGGAGAACACTGAAGCTTTCTTT. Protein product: CASRRRGENTEAFF.

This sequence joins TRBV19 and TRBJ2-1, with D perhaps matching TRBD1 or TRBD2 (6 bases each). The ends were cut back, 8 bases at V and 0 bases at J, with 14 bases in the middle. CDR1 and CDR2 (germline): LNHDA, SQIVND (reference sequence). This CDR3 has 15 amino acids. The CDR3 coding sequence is TGTGCCAGTCAAATCGGGGGCCGCTCCTACAATGAGCAGTTCTTC. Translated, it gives CASQIGGRSYNEQFF.

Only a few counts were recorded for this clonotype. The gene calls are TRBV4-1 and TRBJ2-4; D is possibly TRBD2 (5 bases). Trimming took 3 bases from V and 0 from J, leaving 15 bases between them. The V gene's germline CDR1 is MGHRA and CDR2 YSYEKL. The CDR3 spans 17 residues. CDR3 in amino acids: CASSQPLAGLAKNIQYF. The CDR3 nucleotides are TGCGCCAGCAGCCAGCCCCTAGCAGGACTAGCCAAAAACATTCAGTACTTC.

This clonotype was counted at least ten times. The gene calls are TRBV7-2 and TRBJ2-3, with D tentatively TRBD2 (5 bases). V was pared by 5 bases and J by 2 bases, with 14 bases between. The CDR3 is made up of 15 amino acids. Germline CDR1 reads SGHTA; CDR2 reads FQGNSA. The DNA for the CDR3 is TGTGCCAGCAGCCTCCAACTAGGATTCACAGATACGCAGTATTTT. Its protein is CASSLQLGFTDTQYF.

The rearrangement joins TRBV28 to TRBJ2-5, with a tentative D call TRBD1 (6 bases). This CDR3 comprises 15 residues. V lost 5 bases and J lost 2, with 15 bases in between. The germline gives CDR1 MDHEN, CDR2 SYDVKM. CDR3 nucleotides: TGTGCCAGCAGTCACCTAGGAAGGGGGCAAGAGACCCAGTACTTC. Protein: CASSHLGRGQETQYF.

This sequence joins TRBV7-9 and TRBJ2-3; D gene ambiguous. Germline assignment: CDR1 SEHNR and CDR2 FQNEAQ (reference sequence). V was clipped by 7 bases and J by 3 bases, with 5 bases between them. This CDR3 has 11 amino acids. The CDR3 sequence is CASITTDTQYF. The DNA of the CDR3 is TGTGCCAGCATTACGACAGATACGCAGTATTTT.

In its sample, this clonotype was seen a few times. CDR3 DNA: TGTGCCAGCAGCTTGGGGACTAGCGGGGGAGAGACCCAGTACTTC. Translated, it gives CASSLGTSGGETQYF. This rearrangement joins TRBV7-9 to TRBJ2-5, with 14 bases that match TRBD2. The CDR3 is 15 amino acids. The V gene end was trimmed by 3 bases and the J gene end by 4 bases; junction bases not matched to a gene: 1. CDR1 and CDR2 (germline): SEHNR, FQNEAQ (reference sequence). The complete variable domain, with remaining parts taken from reference TRBV7-9 and TRBJ2-5, reads DTGVSQNPRHKITKRGQNVTFRCDPISEHNRLYWYRQTLGQGPEFLTYFQNEAQLEKSRLLSDRFSAERPKGSFSTLEIQRTEQGDSAMYLCASSLGTSGGETQYFGPGTRLLVL.

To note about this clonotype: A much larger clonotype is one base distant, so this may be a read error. The CDR3 nucleotides are TGTGCCAGCAGTTACTCGACAGGAATTGATGAGCAGTACTTC. It is translated as CASSYSTGIDEQYF. V and J are TRBV6-5 and TRBJ2-7, with a weak D call TRBD1 (6 bases). The CDR3 is made up of 14 amino acids. V dropped 0 bases and J dropped 7 bases, with 13 bases sitting between them. Germline lookup yields CDR1 MNHEY and CDR2 SVGAGI.

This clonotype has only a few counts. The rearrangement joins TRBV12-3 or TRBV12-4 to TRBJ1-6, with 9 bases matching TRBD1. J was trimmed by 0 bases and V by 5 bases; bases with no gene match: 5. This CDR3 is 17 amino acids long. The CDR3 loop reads CASSTGTGFSYNSPLHF. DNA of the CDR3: TGTGCCAGCAGTACCGGGACAGGGTTCTCCTATAATTCACCCCTCCACTTT.

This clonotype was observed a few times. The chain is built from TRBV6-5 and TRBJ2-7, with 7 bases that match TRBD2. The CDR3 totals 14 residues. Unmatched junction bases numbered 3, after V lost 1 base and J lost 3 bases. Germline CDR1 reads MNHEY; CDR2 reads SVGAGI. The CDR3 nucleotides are TGTGCCAGCAGTTACTTCAGCGGGAACTACGAGCAGTACTTC. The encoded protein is CASSYFSGNYEQYF.

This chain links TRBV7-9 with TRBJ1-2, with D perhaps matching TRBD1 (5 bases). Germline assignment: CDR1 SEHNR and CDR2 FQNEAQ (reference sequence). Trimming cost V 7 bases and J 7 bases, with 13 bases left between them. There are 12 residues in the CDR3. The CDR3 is CASTERRGGYTF. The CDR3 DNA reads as TGTGCCAGCACCGAGAGGAGGGGTGGCTACACCTTC.

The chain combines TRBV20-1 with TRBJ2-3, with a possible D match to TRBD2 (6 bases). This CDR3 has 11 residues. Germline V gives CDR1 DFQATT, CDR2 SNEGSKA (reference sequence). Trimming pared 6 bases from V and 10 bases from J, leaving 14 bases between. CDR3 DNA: TGCAGTGCAAGCCCGGGGGAGGCGCAGTATTTT. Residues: CSASPGEAQYF.

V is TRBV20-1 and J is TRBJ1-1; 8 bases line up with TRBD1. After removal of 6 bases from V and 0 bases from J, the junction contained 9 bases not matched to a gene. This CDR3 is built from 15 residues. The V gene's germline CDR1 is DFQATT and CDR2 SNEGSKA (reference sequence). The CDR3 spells CSAYGTGNLNTEAFF. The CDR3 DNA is TGCAGTGCCTATGGGACAGGCAACCTGAACACTGAAGCTTTCTTT.

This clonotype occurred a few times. The CDR3 DNA reads TGTGCCAGCAGCTTAGCCCGCGGGACTAGCGGGGTAGATACGCAGTATTTT. It yields the protein CASSLARGTSGVDTQYF. The chain employs TRBV7-9 and TRBJ2-3; TRBD2 aligns across 13 bases. Germline V CDR1 and CDR2: SEHNR, FQNEAQ (reference sequence). This CDR3 has 17 amino acids. The J segment lost 5 bases and the V segment lost 0 bases, leaving 5 bases of the junction unmatched. The full variable domain, completed using reference TRBV7-9 and TRBJ2-3, is DTGVSQNPRHKITKRGQNVTFRCDPISEHNRLYWYRQTLGQGPEFLTYFQNEAQLEKSRLLSDRFSAERPKGSFSTLEIQRTEQGDSAMYLCASSLARGTSGVDTQYFGPGTRLTVL.

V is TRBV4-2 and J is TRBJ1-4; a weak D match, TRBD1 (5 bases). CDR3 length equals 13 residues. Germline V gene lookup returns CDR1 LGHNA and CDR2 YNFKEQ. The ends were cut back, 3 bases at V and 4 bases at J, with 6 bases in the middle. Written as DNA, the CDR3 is TGTGCCAGCAGCCAGGGGCGTAATGAAAAACTGTTTTTT. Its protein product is CASSQGRNEKLFF.

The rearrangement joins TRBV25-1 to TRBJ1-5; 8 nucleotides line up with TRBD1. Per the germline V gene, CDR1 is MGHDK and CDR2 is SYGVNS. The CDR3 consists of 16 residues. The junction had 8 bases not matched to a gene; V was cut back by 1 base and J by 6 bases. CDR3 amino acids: CASSESRTGRPQPQHF. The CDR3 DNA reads TGTGCCAGCAGTGAATCTAGGACAGGGCGGCCTCAGCCCCAGCATTTT.

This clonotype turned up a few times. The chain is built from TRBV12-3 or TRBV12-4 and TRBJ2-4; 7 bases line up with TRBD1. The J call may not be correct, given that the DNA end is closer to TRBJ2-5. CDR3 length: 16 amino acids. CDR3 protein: CASSPLGAGGGETQYF. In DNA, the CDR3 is TGTGCCAGCAGTCCCCTTGGGGCAGGGGGTGGGGAGACCCAGTACTTC.

CDR3 region: CASSLAGWTNTEAFF. The CDR3 DNA reads as TGTGCCAGCAGCTTAGCGGGGTGGACGAACACTGAAGCTTTCTTT. The V call is TRBV7-2, the J call TRBJ1-1; D gene uncertain. Trimming left V 0 bases short and J 1 base short, with 9 bases between. Looked up from germline, CDR1 is SGHTA and CDR2 is FQGNSA. CDR3 length: 15 amino acids.

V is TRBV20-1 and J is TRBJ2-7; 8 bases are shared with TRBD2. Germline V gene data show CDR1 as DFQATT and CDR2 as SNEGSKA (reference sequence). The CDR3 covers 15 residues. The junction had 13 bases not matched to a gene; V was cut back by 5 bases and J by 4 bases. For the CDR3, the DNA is TGCAGTGCTTCTAGCAGCGGGAGTTTGAAGTACGAGCAGTACTTC. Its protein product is CSASSSGSLKYEQYF.